This T cell receptor beta chain was recovered during a study of T-cell reconstitution after alpha-beta-depleted transplantation in children. Study-wide results and limits: T-cell numbers and diversity, one year after transplant, stemmed largely from T cells that were newly produced. Roughly two months post-transplant, alpha-beta T cells reportedly originated from several hundred graft clones that had expanded. For some patients, TCRbeta diversity was high at day 60 because of recipient T cells and thymic progenitors that survived.

In this sample, this clonotype turned up many times. Antigen: not known. V lost 3 bases and J lost 0; bases outside the gene matches: 6. The CDR3 consists of 16 residues. Germline loops: CDR1 SGHTA, CDR2 FQGNSA. Preparation of the TCRbeta library used unique molecular identifiers. TCRdb reprocessed the PCR reads with MiXCR, giving one entry per CDR3 protein. This table has more than 200,000 distinct CDR3 sequences, about 8.4% appearing once. This TCR was sampled from a male patient aged 2-9 years who had a stem cell transplant for acute myeloid leukemia, so the T cells may come from the graft donor. The specimen was PBMCs, mostly from graft donor cells, collected 360 days after TCRalphabeta/CD19-depleted stem cell transplant. This chain links TRBV7-2 with TRBJ2-5, with TRBD2 matching over 8 bases. The CDR3: CASSFSILADQETQYF. Written as DNA, the CDR3 is TGTGCCAGCAGCTTCTCTATACTAGCGGACCAAGAGACCCAGTACTTC. Full variable domain (rest looked up from reference TRBV7-2 and TRBJ2-5): GAGVSQSPSNKVTEKGKDVELRCDPISGHTALYWYRQSLGQGLEFLIYFQGNSAPDKSGLPSDRFSAERTGGSVSTLTIQRTQQEDSAVYLCASSFSILADQETQYFGPGTRLLVL.